This entry is about one TCR beta chain. The data originate from a study of OX40 agonist ivuxolimab in advanced cancers. The CDR3 loop spans 20 amino acids. CDR1 and CDR2 (germline): LGHNA, YNFKEQ. Trimming took 3 bases from V and 5 from J; bases not matched to a gene: 14. Measured with immunoSEQ multiplex PCR; TCRdb has only the in-frame clones, and not every one. Of over 45,000 clones in the sample, approximately 86% were seen once. This specimen was CD4+ or CD8+ T cells sorted from blood, taken in a trial of the OX40 agonist ivuxolimab. The chain joins TRBV4-2 to TRBJ2-3; TRBD2 agrees at 16 bases. This TCR was sampled from an adult with an advanced solid tumor such as melanoma, head and neck, liver or kidney cancer. CDR3 sequence: CASSQAPGLAGGPGRDTQYF. The CDR3 nucleotides read TGTGCCAGCAGCCAGGCCCCGGGACTAGCGGGGGGGCCGGGTAGAGATACGCAGTATTTT.